These T cell receptor beta chains were read from a single sample in a study of T cell repertoires in cytomegalovirus infection. TCRdb independently ran MiXCR on the reads; one entry per CDR3 protein. This sample yields roughly 990,000 distinct CDR3 sequences, of which around a third are seen a single time; over 13% belongs to the top ten. Their antigens remain unidentified. The starting material was cultured CD8+ T cells from PBMCs, obtained from culture after CMV antigen stimulation. These receptors originate from a human donor in good health (CMV status not recorded). Some clones in this sample may be carry-over from other donors' samples. Each CDR3 is given with its conserved first and last residue. The D gene is left open where the match is weak. A row's size may be missing; if present it is once, few, many or a size class.

>.|few|TRBV6-5|TRBJ1-1
CASSYLGSREAEAFF
TGTGCCAGCAGTTACTTGGGGAGCCGAGAGGCTGAAGCTTTCTTT
>TRBD1|.|TRBV5-4|TRBJ1-4
CASSPGQGIDEKLFF
TGTGCCAGCAGCCCGGGACAGGGCATAGATGAAAAACTGTTTTTT
>TRBD2|many|TRBV7-2|TRBJ2-5
CASSSTSGGGGETQYF
TGTGCCAGCAGCTCAACTAGCGGGGGAGGGGGTGAGACCCAGTACTTC
>TRBD1|many|TRBV7-2|TRBJ1-1
CASSSIRTGALNTEAFF
TGTGCCAGCAGCTCTATACGGACAGGGGCCTTGAACACTGAAGCTTTCTTT
>.|.|TRBV12-3/TRBV12-4|TRBJ2-3
CASSPSKYTDTQYF
TGTGCCAGCAGCCCCTCCAAATATACAGATACGCAGTATTTT
>.|many|TRBV7-2|TRBJ2-3
CASSLEGGSDTQYF
TGTGCCAGCAGCTTAGAAGGGGGTTCAGATACGCAGTATTTT
>.|few|TRBV5-1|TRBJ2-2
CASSPGWGYGGELFF
TGCGCCAGCAGCCCGGGATGGGGGTACGGCGGGGAGCTGTTTTTT
>TRBD2|.|TRBV6-4|TRBJ2-4
CASSEIAGEGNIQYF
TGTGCCAGCAGTGAAATAGCGGGGGAGGGAAACATTCAGTACTTC
>TRBD1|.|TRBV5-1|TRBJ2-2
CASSGDRGTGELFF
TGCGCCAGCAGCGGGGACAGGGGGACCGGGGAGCTGTTTTTT
>.|few|TRBV7-8|TRBJ1-2
CASSLVAGAGYTF
TGTGCCAGCAGCTTAGTGGCAGGGGCTGGCTACACCTTC
>TRBD2|.|TRBV20-1|TRBJ2-1
CSAWGGSYNEQFF
TGCAGTGCTTGGGGGGGCTCCTACAATGAGCAGTTCTTC